This T cell receptor (beta chain) was sequenced during a study of cytomegalovirus exposure and HLA in healthy donors. It was with 60 Vbeta and 13 Jbeta primers that the PCR ran. Method: immunoSEQ multiplex PCR; TCRdb's copy keeps in-frame clones and lacks some. In the table there are 99,000 or so clones, about 79% of which are singletons. Unmatched junction bases numbered 7, after V lost 2 bases and J lost 6 bases. Germline CDR1 and CDR2: SGHDT and YYEEEE. There are 15 residues in the CDR3. This receptor was obtained from a male donor in good health and CMV-seropositive. Sequences were obtained from PBMCs. J is TRBJ1-5 and V is TRBV5-6, with 8 nucleotides matching TRBD1. The chain's CDR3 is CASSFQGTGRQPQHF. In DNA, the CDR3 is TGTGCCAGCAGCTTTCAGGGGACAGGCCGTCAGCCCCAGCATTTT.